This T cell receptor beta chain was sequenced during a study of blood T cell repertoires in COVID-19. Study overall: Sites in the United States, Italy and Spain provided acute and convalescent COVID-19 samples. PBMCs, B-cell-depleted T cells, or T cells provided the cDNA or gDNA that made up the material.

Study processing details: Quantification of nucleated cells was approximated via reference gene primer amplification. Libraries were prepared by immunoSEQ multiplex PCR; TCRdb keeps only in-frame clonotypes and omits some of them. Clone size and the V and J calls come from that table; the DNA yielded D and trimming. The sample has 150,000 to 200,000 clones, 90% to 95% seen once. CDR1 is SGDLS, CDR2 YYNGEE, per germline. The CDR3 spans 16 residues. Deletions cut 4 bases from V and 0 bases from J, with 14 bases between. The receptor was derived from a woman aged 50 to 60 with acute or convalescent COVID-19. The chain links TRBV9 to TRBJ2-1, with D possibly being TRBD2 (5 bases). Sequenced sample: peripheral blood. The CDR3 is CASSPATRSSYNEQFF. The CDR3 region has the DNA TGTGCCAGCAGCCCCGCCACTAGGAGCTCCTACAATGAGCAGTTCTTC.